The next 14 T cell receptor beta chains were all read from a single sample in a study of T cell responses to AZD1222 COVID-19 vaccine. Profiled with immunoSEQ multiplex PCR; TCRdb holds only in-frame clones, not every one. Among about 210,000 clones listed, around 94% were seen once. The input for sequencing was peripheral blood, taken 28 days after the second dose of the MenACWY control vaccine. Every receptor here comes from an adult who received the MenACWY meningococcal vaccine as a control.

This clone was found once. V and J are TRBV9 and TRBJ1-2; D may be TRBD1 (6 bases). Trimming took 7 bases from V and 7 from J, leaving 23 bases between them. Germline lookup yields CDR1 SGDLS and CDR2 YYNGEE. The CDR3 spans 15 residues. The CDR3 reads CASGSPPGPGAGYTF. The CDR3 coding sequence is TGTGCCAGCGGCTCACCCCCGGGGCCGGGGGCTGGCTACACCTTC.

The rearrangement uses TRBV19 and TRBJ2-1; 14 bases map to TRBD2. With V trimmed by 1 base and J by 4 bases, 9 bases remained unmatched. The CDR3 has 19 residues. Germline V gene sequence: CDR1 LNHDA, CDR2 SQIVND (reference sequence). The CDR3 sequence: CASSIAEGLAGALYNEQFF. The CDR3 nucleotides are TGTGCCAGTAGTATAGCGGAGGGACTAGCGGGGGCCCTTTACAATGAGCAGTTCTTC.

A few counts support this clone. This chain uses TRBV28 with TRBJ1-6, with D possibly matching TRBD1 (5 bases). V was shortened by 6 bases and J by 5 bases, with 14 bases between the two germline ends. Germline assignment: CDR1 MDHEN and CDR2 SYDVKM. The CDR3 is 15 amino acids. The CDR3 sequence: CASSPADTNNSPLHF. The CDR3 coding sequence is TGTGCCAGCAGCCCAGCGGACACAAATAATTCACCCCTCCACTTT.

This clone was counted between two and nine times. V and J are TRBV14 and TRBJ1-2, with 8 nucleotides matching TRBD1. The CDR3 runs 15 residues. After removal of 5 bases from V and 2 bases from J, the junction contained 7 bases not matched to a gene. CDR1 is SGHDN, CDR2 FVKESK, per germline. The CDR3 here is CASSSGTGVNYGYTF. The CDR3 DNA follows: TGTGCCAGCAGCTCCGGGACAGGCGTAAACTATGGCTACACCTTC.

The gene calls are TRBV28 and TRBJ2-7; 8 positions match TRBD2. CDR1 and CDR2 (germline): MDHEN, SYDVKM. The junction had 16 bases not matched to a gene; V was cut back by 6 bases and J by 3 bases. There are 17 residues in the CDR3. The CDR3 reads CASRAGWRGAPHYEQYF. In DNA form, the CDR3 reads TGTGCCAGCAGGGCTGGCTGGCGGGGGGCGCCCCACTACGAGCAGTACTTC.

The CDR3 region is CATSRDSEGYGYTF. The CDR3 nucleotides read TGTGCCACCAGCAGAGATTCTGAGGGCTATGGCTACACCTTC. The J gene is TRBJ1-2, the V gene TRBV15; D is unresolved. V lost 0 bases and J lost 4, with 9 bases in between. Germline assignment: CDR1 LNHNV and CDR2 YYDKDF (reference sequence). The CDR3 consists of 14 residues.

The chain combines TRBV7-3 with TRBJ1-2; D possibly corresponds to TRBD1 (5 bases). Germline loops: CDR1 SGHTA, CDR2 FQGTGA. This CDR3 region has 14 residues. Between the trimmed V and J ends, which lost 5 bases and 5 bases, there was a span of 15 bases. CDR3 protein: CASSSRPGPYGYTF. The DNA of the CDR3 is TGTGCCAGCAGCAGCCGCCCGGGACCATATGGCTACACCTTC. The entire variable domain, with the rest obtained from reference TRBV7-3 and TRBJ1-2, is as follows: GAGVSQTPSNKVTEKGKYVELRCDPISGHTALYWYRQSLGQGPEFLIYFQGTGAADDSGLPNDRFFAVRPEGSVSTLKIQRTERGDSAVYLCASSSRPGPYGYTFGSGTRLTVV.

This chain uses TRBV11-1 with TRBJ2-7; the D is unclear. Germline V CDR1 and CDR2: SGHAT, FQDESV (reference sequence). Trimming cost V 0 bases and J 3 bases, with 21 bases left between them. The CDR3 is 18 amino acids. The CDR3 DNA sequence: TGTGCCAGCAGCTTAGCTGCCAGCCTCGCCGACGGTTACTACGAGCAGTACTTC. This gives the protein CASSLAASLADGYYEQYF.

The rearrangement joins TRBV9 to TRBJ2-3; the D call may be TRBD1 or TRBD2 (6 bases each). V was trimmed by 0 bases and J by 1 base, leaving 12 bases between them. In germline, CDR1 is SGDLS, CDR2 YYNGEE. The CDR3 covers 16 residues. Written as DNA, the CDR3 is TGTGCCAGCAGCGTAGCGGAGGGGGGCCGCACAGATACGCAGTATTTT. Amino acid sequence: CASSVAEGGRTDTQYF. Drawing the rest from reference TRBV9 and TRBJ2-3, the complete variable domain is DSGVTQTPKHLITATGQRVTLRCSPRSGDLSVYWYQQSLDQGLQFLIQYYNGEERAKGNILERFSAQQFPDLHSELNLSSLELGDSALYFCASSVAEGGRTDTQYFGPGTRLTVL.

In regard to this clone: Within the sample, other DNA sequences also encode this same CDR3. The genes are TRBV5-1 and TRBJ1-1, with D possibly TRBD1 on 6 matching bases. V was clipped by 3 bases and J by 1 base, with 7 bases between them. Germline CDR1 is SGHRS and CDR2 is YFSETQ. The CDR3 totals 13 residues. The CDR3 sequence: CASSSTGNTEAFF. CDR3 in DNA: TGCGCCAGCAGCTCGACAGGGAACACTGAAGCTTTCTTT.

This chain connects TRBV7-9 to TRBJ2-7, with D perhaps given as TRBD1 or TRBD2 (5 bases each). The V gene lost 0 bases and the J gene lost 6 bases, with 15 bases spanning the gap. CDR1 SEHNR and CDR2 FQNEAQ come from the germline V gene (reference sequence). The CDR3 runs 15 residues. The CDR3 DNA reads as TGTGCCAGCAGCTTAGCCGGGACCGCAGAGGCCGAGCAGTACTTC. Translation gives CASSLAGTAEAEQYF.

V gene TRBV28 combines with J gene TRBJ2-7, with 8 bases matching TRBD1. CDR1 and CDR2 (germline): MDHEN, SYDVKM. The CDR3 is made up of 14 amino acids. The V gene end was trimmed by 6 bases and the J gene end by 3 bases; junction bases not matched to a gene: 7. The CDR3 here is CASRVQGGGYEQYF. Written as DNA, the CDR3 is TGTGCCAGCAGGGTACAGGGGGGAGGCTACGAGCAGTACTTC.

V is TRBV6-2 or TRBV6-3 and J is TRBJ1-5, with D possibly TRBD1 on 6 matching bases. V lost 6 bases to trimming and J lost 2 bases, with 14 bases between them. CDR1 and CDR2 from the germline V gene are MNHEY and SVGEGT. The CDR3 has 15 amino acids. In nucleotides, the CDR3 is TGTGCCAGCAGCCCCAGCAGGGGAGGCAATCAGCCCCAGCATTTT. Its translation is CASSPSRGGNQPQHF.

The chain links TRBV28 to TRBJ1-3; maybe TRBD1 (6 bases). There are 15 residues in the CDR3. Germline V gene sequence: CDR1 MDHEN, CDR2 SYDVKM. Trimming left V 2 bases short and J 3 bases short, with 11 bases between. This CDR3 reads CASSLAQGFGNTIYF. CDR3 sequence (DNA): TGTGCCAGCAGTTTAGCACAGGGATTTGGAAACACCATATATTTT.